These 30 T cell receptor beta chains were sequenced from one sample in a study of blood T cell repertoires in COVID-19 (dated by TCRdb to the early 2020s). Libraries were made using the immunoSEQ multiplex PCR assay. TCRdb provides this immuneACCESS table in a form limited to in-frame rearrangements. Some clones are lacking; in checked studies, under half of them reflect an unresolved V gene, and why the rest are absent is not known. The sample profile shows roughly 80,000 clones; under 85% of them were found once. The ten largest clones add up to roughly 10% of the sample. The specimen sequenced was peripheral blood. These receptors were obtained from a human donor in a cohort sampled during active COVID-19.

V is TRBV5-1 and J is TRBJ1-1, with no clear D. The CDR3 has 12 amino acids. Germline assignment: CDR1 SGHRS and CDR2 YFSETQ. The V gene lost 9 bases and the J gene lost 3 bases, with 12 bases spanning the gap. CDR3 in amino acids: CATSTGYTEAFF. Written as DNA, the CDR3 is TGCGCCACCTCCACGGGGTACACTGAAGCTTTCTTT.

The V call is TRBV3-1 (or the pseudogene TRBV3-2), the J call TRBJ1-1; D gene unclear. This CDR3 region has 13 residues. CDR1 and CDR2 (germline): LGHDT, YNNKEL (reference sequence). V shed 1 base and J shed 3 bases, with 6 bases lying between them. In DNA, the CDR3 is TGTGCCAGCAGCCAAGGGAGGGACACTGAAGCTTTCTTT. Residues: CASSQGRDTEAFF.

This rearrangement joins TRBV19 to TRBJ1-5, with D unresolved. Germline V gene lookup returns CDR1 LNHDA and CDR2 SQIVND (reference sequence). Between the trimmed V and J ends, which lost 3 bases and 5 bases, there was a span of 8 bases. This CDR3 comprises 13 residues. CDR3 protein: CASSIRGYQPQHF. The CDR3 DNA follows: TGTGCCAGTAGTATCCGGGGATATCAGCCCCAGCATTTT.

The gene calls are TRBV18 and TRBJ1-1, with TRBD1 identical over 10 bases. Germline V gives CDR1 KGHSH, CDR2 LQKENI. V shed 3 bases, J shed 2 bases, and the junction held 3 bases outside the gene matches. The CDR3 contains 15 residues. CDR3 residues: CASSPGTGDNTEAFF. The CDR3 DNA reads TGTGCCAGCTCACCCGGGACAGGGGATAACACTGAAGCTTTCTTT.

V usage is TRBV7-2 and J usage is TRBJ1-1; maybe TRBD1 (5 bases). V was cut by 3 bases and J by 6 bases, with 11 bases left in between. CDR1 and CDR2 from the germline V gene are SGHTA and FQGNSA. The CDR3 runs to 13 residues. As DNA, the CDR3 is TGTGCCAGCAGCTTTAGGGGCACAGCTGAAGCTTTCTTT. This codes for CASSFRGTAEAFF.

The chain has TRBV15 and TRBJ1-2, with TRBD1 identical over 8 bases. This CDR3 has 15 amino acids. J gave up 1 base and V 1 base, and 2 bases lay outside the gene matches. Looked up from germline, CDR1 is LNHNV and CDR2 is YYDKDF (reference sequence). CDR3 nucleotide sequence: TGTGCCACCAGCAGAGCCGGACAGGGTAACTATGGCTACACCTTC. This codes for CATSRAGQGNYGYTF.

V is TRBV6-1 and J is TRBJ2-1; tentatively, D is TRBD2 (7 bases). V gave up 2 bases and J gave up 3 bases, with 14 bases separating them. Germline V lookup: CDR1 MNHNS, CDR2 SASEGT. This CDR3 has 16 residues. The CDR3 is CASSELGGGLYNEQFF. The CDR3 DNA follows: TGTGCCAGCAGTGAATTAGGGGGGGGCCTCTACAATGAGCAGTTCTTC.

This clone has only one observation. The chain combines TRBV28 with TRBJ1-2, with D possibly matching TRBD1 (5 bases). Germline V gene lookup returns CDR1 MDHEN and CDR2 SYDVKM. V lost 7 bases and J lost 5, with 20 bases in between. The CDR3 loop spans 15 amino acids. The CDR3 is CASNTGGSPRYGYTF. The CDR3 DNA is TGTGCCAGCAATACTGGGGGGTCCCCCCGATATGGCTACACCTTC.

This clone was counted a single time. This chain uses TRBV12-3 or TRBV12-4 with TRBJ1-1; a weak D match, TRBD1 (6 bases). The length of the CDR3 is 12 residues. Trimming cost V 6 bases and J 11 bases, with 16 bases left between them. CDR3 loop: CASSPLRGDAFF. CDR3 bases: TGTGCCAGCAGCCCACTCAGGGGTGATGCTTTCTTT.

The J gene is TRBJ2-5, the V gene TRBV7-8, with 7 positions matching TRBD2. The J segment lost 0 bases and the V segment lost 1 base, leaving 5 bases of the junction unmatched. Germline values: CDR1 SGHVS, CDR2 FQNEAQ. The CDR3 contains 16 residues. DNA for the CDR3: TGTGCCAGCAGCTTAGAGACTAGCCCGGACCAAGAGACCCAGTACTTC. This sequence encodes CASSLETSPDQETQYF. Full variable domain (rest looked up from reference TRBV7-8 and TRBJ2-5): GAGVSQSPRYKVAKRGQDVALRCDPISGHVSLFWYQQALGQGPEFLTYFQNEAQLDKSGLPSDRFFAERPEGSVSTLKIQRTQQEDSAVYLCASSLETSPDQETQYFGPGTRLLVL.

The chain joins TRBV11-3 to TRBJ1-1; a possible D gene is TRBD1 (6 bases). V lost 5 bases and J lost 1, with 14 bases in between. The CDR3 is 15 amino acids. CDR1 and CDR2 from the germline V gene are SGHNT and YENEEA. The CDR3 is CASSRLGTSNTEAFF. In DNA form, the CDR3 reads TGTGCCAGCAGCCGTCTAGGGACATCGAACACTGAAGCTTTCTTT.

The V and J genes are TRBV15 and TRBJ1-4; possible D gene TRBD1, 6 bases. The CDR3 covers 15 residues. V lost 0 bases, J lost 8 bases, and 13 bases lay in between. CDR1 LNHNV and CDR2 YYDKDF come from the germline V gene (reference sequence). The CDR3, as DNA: TGTGCCACCAGCAGAGAAAGGCAGGGGAGAGAAAAACTGTTTTTT. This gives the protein CATSRERQGREKLFF.

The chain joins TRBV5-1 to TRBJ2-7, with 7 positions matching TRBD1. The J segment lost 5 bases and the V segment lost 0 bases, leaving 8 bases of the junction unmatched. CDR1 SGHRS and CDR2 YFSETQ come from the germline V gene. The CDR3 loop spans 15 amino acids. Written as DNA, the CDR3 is TGCGCCAGCAGCTTGGGGGCAGGGGGTAGCCACGAGCAGTACTTC. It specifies CASSLGAGGSHEQYF.

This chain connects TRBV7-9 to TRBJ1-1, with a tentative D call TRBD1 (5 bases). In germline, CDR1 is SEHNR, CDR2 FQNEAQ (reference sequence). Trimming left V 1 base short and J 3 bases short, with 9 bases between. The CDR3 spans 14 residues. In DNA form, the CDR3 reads TGTGCCAGCAGCTTAGGTCAGGGTGACACTGAAGCTTTCTTT. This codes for CASSLGQGDTEAFF.

Here the CDR3 reads CAWSVSAGPIWANVLTF. The CDR3 DNA reads TGTGCCTGGAGTGTAAGCGCAGGGCCCATTTGGGCCAACGTCCTGACTTTC. The rearrangement joins TRBV30 to TRBJ2-6, with D maybe TRBD1 (5 bases). This CDR3 has 17 amino acids. CDR1 GTSNPN and CDR2 SVGIG come from the germline V gene (reference sequence). V lost 0 bases and J lost 5, with 17 bases in between.

Here the CDR3 DNA reads TGCGCCAGCAGCTTGGAAAGAAGGGGAACAACTGAAGCTTTCTTT. Encoded protein: CASSLERRGTTEAFF. This sequence joins TRBV5-1 and TRBJ1-1; maybe TRBD1 (5 bases). Trimming removed 0 bases from V and 5 bases from J, with 14 bases in between. The CDR3 is 15 amino acids. CDR1 SGHRS and CDR2 YFSETQ come from the germline V gene.

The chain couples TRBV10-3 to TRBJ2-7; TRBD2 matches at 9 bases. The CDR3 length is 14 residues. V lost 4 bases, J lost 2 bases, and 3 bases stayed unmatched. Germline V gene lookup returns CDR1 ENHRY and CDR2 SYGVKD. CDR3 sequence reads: CAISVAGAPYEQYF. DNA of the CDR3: TGTGCCATCAGTGTAGCGGGGGCCCCCTACGAGCAGTACTTC.

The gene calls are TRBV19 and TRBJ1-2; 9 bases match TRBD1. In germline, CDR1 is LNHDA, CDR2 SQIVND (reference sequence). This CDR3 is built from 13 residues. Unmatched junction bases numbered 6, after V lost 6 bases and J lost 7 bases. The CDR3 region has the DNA TGTGCCAGTAGGGGACAGGGAAGTACTGGCTACACCTTC. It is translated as CASRGQGSTGYTF.

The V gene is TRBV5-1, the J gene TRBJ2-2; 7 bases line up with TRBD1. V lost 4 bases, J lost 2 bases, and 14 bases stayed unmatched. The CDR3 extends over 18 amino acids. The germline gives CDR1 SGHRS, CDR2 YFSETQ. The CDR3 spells CASSPLRQGGRNTGELFF. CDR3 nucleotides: TGCGCCAGCAGCCCACTCAGACAGGGTGGTAGAAACACCGGGGAGCTGTTTTTT. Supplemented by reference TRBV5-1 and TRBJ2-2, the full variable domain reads KAGVTQTPRYLIKTRGQQVTLSCSPISGHRSVSWYQQTPGQGLQFLFEYFSETQRNKGNFPGRFSGRQFSNSRSEMNVSTLELGDSALYLCASSPLRQGGRNTGELFFGEGSRLTVL.

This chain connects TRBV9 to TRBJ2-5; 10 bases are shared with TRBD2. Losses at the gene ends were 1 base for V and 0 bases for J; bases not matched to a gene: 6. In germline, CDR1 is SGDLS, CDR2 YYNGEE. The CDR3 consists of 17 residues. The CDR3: CASSVSSSGSNQETQYF. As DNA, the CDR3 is TGTGCCAGCAGCGTATCTTCTAGCGGGAGCAACCAAGAGACCCAGTACTTC.

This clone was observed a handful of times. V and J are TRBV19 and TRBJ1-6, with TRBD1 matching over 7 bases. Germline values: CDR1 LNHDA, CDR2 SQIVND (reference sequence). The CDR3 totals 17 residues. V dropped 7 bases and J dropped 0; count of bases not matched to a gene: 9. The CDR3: CASNSGQESSYNSPLHF. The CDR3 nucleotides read TGTGCCAGTAATTCCGGACAGGAAAGCTCCTATAATTCACCCCTCCACTTT. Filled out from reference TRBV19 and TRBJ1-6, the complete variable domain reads DGGITQSPKYLFRKEGQNVTLSCEQNLNHDAMYWYRQDPGQGLRLIYYSQIVNDFQKGDIAEGYSVSREKKESFPLTVTSAQKNPTAFYLCASNSGQESSYNSPLHFGNGTRLTVT.

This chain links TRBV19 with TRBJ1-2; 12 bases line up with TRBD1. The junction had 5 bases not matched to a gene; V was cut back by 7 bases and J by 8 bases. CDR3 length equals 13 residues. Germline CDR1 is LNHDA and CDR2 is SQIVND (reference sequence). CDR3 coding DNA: TGTGCCAGTAACCCGGGACAGGGGGCGGGCTACACCTTC. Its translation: CASNPGQGAGYTF.

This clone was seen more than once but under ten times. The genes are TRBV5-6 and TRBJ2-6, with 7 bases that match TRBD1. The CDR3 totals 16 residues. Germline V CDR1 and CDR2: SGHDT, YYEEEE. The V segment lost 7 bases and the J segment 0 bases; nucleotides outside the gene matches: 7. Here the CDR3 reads CASEGTAYSGANVLTF. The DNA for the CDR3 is TGTGCCAGCGAAGGGACAGCTTACTCTGGGGCCAACGTCCTGACTTTC.

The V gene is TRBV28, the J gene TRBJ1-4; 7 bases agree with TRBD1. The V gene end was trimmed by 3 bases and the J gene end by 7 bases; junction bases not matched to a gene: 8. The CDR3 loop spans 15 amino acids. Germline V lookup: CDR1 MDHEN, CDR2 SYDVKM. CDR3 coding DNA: TGTGCCAGCAGTTTCAGACAGGGCGGGGTTGAAAAACTGTTTTTT. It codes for CASSFRQGGVEKLFF.

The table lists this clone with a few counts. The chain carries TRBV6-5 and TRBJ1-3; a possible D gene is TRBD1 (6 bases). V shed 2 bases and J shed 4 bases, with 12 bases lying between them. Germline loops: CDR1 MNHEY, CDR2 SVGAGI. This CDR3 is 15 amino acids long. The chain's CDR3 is CASSYRGQVGNTIYF. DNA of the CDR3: TGTGCCAGCAGTTACCGGGGACAAGTAGGAAACACCATATATTTT.

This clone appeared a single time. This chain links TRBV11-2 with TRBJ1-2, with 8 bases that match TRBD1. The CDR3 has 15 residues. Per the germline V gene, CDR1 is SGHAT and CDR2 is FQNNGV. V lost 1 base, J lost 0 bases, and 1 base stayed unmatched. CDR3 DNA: TGTGCCAGCAGCTTAGGACAGGGGTCTAACTATGGCTACACCTTC. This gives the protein CASSLGQGSNYGYTF.

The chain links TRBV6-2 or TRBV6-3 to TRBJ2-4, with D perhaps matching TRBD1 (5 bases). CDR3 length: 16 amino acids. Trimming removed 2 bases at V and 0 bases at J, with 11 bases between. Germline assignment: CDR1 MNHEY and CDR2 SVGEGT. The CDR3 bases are TGTGCCAGCAGTTACGAGACAGACTTAGCCAAAAACATTCAGTACTTC. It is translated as CASSYETDLAKNIQYF.

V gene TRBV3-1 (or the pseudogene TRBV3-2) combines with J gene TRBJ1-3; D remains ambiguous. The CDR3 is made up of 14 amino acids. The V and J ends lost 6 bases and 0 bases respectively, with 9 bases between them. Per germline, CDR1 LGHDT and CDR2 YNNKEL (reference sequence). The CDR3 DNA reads TGTGCCAGCAGATCAAGCGCCTCTGGAAACACCATATATTTT. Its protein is CASRSSASGNTIYF.

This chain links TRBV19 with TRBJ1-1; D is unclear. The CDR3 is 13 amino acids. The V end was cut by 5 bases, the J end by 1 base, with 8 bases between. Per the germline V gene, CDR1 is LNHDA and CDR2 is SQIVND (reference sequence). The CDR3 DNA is TGTGCCAGTAGTCTTACACGGAACACTGAAGCTTTCTTT. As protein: CASSLTRNTEAFF.

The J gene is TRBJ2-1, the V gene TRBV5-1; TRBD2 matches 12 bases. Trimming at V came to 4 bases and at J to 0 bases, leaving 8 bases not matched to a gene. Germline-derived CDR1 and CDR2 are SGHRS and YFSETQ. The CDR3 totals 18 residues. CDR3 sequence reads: CASSPGTSGFSSYNEQFF. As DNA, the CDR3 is TGCGCCAGCAGCCCGGGGACTAGCGGGTTTAGCTCCTACAATGAGCAGTTCTTC. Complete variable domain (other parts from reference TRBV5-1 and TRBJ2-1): KAGVTQTPRYLIKTRGQQVTLSCSPISGHRSVSWYQQTPGQGLQFLFEYFSETQRNKGNFPGRFSGRQFSNSRSEMNVSTLELGDSALYLCASSPGTSGFSSYNEQFFGPGTRLTVL.